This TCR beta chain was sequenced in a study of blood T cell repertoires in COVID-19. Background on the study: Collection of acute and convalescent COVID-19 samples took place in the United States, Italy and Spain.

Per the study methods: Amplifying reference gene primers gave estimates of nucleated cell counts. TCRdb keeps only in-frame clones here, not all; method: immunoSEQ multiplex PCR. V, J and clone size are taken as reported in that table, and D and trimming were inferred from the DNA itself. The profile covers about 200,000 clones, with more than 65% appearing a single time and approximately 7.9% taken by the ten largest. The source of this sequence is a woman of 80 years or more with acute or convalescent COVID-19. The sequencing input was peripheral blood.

The CDR3 is CASSATSSSYNEQFF. In DNA form, the CDR3 reads TGCGCCAGCAGCGCGACTAGCAGCTCCTACAATGAGCAGTTCTTC. The chain employs TRBV5-1 and TRBJ2-1, with 7 nucleotides matching TRBD2. Losses at the gene ends were 4 bases for V and 0 bases for J; bases not matched to a gene: 4. Germline CDR1 reads SGHRS; CDR2 reads YFSETQ. CDR3 length: 15 amino acids.